The entry below describes one T cell receptor (beta chain). Samples derive from patients with active juvenile idiopathic arthritis. Germline assignment: CDR1 MNHEY and CDR2 SMNVEV (reference sequence). The CDR3 sequence is 17 residues long. Trimming cost V 3 bases and J 5 bases, with 20 bases left between them. Profiling relied on immunoSEQ multiplex PCR, and the TCRdb table lists in-frame clones only, not all of them. The table lists 34,000 or so clones, approximately 96% of them singletons. The data are from a study of circulating and synovial CD4+ cells in juvenile arthritis. Sequencing was carried out using CD4+ T cells from blood. The sequence was obtained from a human donor with juvenile idiopathic arthritis. V gene TRBV27 combines with J gene TRBJ2-1; D is undetermined. As DNA, the CDR3 is TGTGCCAGCAGTTTGCGGAGCCAGAGTTTTAAGGACAATGAGCAGTTCTTC. Protein sequence: CASSLRSQSFKDNEQFF.